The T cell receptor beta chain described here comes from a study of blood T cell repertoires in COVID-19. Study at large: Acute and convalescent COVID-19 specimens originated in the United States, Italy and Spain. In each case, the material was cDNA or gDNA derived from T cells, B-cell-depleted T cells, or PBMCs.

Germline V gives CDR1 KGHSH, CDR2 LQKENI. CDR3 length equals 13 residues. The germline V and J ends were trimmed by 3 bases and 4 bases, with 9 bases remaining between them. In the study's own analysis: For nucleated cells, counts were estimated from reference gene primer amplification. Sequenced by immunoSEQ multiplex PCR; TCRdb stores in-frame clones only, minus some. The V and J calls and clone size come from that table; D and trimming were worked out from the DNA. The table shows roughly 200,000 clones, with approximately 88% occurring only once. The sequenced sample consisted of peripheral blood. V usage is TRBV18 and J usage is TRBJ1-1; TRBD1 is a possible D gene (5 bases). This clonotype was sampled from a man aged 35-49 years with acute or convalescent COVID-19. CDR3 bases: TGTGCCAGCTCACCCGACAGACTCACTGAAGCTTTCTTT. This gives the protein CASSPDRLTEAFF.